This record concerns one T cell receptor beta chain sequence. The data are from a study of blood T cell repertoires in COVID-19. The germline V and J ends were trimmed by 1 base and 4 bases, with 6 bases remaining between them. This CDR3 region has 14 residues. The germline gives CDR1 KGHDR, CDR2 SFDVKD. The protocol was immunoSEQ multiplex PCR, while the TCRdb copy is restricted to in-frame clones and leaves out a portion. The sample carries more than 35,000 clones, about 80% recorded once. The clonotype comes from a man at least 80 years old with active or convalescent COVID-19. The sample taken for sequencing was peripheral blood. The V and J genes are TRBV24-1 and TRBJ2-2; no clear D. This CDR3 is CATSDFRRTGELFF. The CDR3 coding sequence is TGTGCCACCAGTGATTTCAGGCGCACCGGGGAGCTGTTTTTT.